This TCR beta chain was recovered during a study of vaccination and CD4 T cells after COVID-19. In the study overall: Samples after vaccination came a median 72 days past dose two, ranging 14 to 241.

Stated treatment: approximately 10-day PBMC culture with coronavirus spike peptide pools or control peptides (ViraFEST assay). The germline CDR1 and CDR2 sequences are SGHAT and FQNNGV. V gave up 5 bases and J gave up 1 base, with 14 bases separating them. This CDR3 is built from 15 residues. On this clonotype itself: No antigen is known for it.

The Oncomine TCR Beta short-read assay was applied to DNA of cultured CD4+ T cells. TCRdb recomputed calls from the PCR reads with MiXCR, one row per CDR3 protein. Altogether some 21,000 distinct CDR3 sequences are present, around 60% being singletons, with the ten largest covering less than 15%. This TCR came from a human donor who received a COVID-19 vaccine. The sequences come from CD4+ T cells from blood, cultured in vitro, collected after SARS-CoV-2 vaccination. The chain combines TRBV11-2 with TRBJ1-1, with D possibly matching TRBD1 (6 bases). CDR3 sequence reads: CASSQRTGPNTEAFF. The CDR3 bases are TGTGCCAGCAGCCAAAGAACAGGGCCGAACACTGAAGCTTTCTTT. The variable domain in full, completed from reference TRBV11-2 and TRBJ1-1, reads EAGVAQSPRYKIIEKRQSVAFWCNPISGHATLYWYQQILGQGPKLLIQFQNNGVVDDSQLPKDRFSAERLKGVDSTLKIQPAKLEDSAVYLCASSQRTGPNTEAFFGQGTRLTVV.